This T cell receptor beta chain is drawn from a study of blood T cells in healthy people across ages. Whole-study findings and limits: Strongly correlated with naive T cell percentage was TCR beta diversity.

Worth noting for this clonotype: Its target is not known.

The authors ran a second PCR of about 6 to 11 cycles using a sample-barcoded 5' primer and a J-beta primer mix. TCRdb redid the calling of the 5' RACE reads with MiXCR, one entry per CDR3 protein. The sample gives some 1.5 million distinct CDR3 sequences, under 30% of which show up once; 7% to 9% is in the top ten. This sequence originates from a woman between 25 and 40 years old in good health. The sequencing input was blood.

The CDR3 sequence is CASSRDRFSNQPQHF. DNA for the CDR3: TGTGCCAGCAGCAGAGACAGGTTCAGCAATCAGCCCCAGCATTTT. The rearrangement uses TRBV7-2 and TRBJ1-5; tentatively, D is TRBD1 (6 bases). The germline gives CDR1 SGHTA, CDR2 FQGNSA. V lost 5 bases to trimming and J lost 1 base, with 12 bases between them. The CDR3 has 15 amino acids.